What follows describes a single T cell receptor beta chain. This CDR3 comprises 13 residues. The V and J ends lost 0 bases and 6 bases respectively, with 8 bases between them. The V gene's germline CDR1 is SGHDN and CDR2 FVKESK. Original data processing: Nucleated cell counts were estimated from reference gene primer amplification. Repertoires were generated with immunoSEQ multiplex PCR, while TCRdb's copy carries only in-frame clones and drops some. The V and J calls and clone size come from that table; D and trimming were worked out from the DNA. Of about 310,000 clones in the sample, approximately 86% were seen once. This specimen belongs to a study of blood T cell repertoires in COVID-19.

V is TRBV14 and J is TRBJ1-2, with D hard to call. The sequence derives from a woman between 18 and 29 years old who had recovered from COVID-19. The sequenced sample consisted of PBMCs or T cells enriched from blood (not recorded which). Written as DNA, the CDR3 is TGTGCCAGCAGCCAAGAACTTGGTCATGGCTACACCTTC. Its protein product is CASSQELGHGYTF. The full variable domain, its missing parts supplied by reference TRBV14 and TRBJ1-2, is EAGVTQFPSHSVIEKGQTVTLRCDPISGHDNLYWYRRVMGKEIKFLLHFVKESKQDESGMPNNRFLAERTGGTYSTLKVQPAELEDSGVYFCASSQELGHGYTFGSGTRLTVV.